This is a list of T cell receptor beta chains from one sample in a study of CD8 T cells in Susac syndrome. A single record per CDR3 protein comes from TCRdb applying MiXCR to the immunoSEQ multiplex PCR reads. Of around 130,000 distinct CDR3 sequences listed, 94% are singletons. Material for sequencing was CD4+ T cells from PBMCs. The receptors were gathered from a human donor in good health. The CDR3 runs from the conserved cysteine through the conserved F or W. D genes are given only for firm matches.

CDR3aa,d_gene,j_gene,v_gene
CAITLASSYNEQFF,NA,TRBJ2-1,TRBV10-3
CASSYLEFYGYTF,NA,TRBJ1-2,TRBV6-2/TRBV6-3
CATSDPQANSYNEQFF,NA,TRBJ2-1,TRBV24-1
CASRGSVETQYF,NA,TRBJ2-5,TRBV7-8
CASSFKAGSYEQYF,NA,TRBJ2-7,TRBV27
CASSVQGLRETQYF,NA,TRBJ2-5,TRBV2
CAWSVGDGYTF,NA,TRBJ1-2,TRBV30
CASSKPGVAYEQYF,NA,TRBJ2-7,TRBV7-2
CASSQGSYEQYF,NA,TRBJ2-7,TRBV6-2/TRBV6-3
CASSLGAGGAGELFF,TRBD1,TRBJ2-2,TRBV7-2
CSAAQGLATYEQYF,TRBD2,TRBJ2-7,TRBV20-1
CASSLASTGELFF,NA,TRBJ2-2,TRBV12-3/TRBV12-4
CASSEEIGPEQFF,NA,TRBJ2-1,TRBV2
CAISDAGNQPQHF,NA,TRBJ1-5,TRBV10-3
CASSAGVAEAFF,NA,TRBJ1-1,TRBV5-6
CASLPGTGVAGYTF,TRBD1,TRBJ1-2,TRBV2
CASSSWSGKSYNEQFF,TRBD2,TRBJ2-1,TRBV3-1
CASQQGSGNTIYF,NA,TRBJ1-3,TRBV6-1
CASSPNTDYGYTF,NA,TRBJ1-2,TRBV18
CASSLGDGVDTQYF,NA,TRBJ2-3,TRBV3-1
CATSRGEKLAYEQYF,NA,TRBJ2-7,TRBV15
CASSFSQFNEQFF,NA,TRBJ2-1,TRBV5-1
CASSPRAGQGHGETQYF,TRBD1,TRBJ2-5,TRBV18
CASSRTGSGALSNQPQHF,NA,TRBJ1-5,TRBV6-1
CATTSMTGGIPEAFF,TRBD1,TRBJ1-1,TRBV6-6
CASSLGGRGPETQYF,NA,TRBJ2-5,TRBV12-3/TRBV12-4
CASSSEVKALEQYF,NA,TRBJ2-7,TRBV7-6
CATRGTSGNTGELFF,TRBD2,TRBJ2-2,TRBV24-1
CASSLAYNEQFF,NA,TRBJ2-1,TRBV11-2
CASSYSPVDYGYTF,NA,TRBJ1-2,TRBV6-5
CASSLATIGHNEQFF,NA,TRBJ2-1,TRBV7-6
CAIRRDRAGETQYF,TRBD1,TRBJ2-5,TRBV10-3
CASSTQKGLPADTQYF,NA,TRBJ2-3,TRBV19
CAWSPQAGFQYF,NA,TRBJ2-4,TRBV30
CATSITSGVSSYEQYF,TRBD2,TRBJ2-7,TRBV19
CASSLSTGETQYF,NA,TRBJ2-5,TRBV7-9
CASSFKGTGELFF,NA,TRBJ2-2,TRBV7-3
CASRPDWIGQETQYF,NA,TRBJ2-5,TRBV7-9
CASSPETGSETQYF,TRBD1,TRBJ2-5,TRBV18
CSAPGTGSETQYF,TRBD1,TRBJ2-5,TRBV20-1
CASSPSINLYGYTF,NA,TRBJ1-2,TRBV2
CASSQEVEPQETQYF,NA,TRBJ2-5,TRBV3-1